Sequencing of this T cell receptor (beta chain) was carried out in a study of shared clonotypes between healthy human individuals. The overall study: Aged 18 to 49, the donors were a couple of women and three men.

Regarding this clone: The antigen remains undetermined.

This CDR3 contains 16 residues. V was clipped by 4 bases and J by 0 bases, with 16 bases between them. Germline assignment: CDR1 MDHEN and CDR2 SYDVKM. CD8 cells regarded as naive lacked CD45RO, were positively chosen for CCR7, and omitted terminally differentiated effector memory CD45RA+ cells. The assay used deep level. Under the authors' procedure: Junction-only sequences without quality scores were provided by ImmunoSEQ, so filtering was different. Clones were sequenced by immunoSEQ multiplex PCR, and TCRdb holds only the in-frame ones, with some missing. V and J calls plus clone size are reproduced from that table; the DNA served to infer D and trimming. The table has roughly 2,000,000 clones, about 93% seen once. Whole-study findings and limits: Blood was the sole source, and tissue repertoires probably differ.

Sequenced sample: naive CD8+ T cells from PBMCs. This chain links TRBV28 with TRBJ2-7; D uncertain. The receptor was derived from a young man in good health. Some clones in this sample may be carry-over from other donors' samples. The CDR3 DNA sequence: TGTGCCAGCAGTTCCGCCCGGGCTCCCCGCTCCTACGAGCAGTACTTC. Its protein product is CASSSARAPRSYEQYF.